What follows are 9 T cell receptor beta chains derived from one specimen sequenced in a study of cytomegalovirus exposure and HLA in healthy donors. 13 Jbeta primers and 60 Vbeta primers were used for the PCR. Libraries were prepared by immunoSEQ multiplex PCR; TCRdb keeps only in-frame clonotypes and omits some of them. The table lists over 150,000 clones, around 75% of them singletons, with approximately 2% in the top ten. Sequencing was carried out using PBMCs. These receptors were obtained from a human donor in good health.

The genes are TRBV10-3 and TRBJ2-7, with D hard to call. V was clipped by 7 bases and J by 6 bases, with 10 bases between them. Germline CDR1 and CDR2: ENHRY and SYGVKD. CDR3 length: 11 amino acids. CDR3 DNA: TGTGCCATCATTGACTCGGGCGAGCAGTACTTC. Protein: CAIIDSGEQYF.

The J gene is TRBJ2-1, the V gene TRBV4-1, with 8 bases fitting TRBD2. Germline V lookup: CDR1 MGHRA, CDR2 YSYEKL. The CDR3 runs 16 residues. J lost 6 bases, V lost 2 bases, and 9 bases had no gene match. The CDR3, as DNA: TGCGCCAGCAGCCAATTCGACGGGGGGGCCTCCAATGAGCAGTTCTTC. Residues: CASSQFDGGASNEQFF.

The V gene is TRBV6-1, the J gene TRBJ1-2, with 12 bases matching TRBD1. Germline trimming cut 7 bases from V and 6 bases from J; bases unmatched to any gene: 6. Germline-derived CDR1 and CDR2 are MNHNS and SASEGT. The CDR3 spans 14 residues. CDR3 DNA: TGTGCCAGCAACCCGGGACAGGGGGCGAATGGCTACACCTTC. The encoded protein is CASNPGQGANGYTF.

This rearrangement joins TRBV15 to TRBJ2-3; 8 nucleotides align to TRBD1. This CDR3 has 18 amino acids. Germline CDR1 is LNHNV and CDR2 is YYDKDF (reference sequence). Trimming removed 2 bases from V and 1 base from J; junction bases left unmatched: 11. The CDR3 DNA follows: TGTGCCACCAGCAGATTAGAGACAGGGGCGGAGGGCACAGATACGCAGTATTTT. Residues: CATSRLETGAEGTDTQYF.

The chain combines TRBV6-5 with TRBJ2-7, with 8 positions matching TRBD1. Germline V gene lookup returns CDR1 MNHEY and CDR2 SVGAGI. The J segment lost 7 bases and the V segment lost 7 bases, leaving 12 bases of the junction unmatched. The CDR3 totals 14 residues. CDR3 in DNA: TGTGCCAGCAACATACAGGGGGGTAATGGGGAGCAGTACTTC. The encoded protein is CASNIQGGNGEQYF.

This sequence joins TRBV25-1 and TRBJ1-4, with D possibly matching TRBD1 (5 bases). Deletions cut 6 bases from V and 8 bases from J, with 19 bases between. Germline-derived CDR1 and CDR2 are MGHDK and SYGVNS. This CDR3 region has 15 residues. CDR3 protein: CASRKSGGGKEKLFF. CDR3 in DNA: TGTGCCAGCAGAAAAAGTGGGGGGGGAAAGGAAAAACTGTTTTTT.

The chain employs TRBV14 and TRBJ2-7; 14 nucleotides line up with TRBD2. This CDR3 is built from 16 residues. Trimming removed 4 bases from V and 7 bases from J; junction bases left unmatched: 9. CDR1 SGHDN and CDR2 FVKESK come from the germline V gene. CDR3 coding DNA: TGTGCCAGCAGCCCGACCCTGGGACTAGCGGGGGAAGAGCAGTACTTC. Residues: CASSPTLGLAGEEQYF.

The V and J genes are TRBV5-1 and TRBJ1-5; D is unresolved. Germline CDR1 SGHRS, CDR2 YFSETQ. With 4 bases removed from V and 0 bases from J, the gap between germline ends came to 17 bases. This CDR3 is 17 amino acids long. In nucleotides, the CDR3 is TGCGCCAGCAGCGTGCGGGTGTCCCTCTATAGCAATCAGCCCCAGCATTTT. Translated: CASSVRVSLYSNQPQHF.

The DNA for the CDR3 is TGTGCCAGCAGTCGCAACACAGGGGGCGAAGGCTACACCTTC. Protein sequence: CASSRNTGGEGYTF. This rearrangement joins TRBV7-9 to TRBJ1-2; 9 bases are shared with TRBD1. There are 14 residues in the CDR3. The V segment lost 6 bases and the J segment 8 bases; nucleotides outside the gene matches: 10. The germline V gene has CDR1 SEHNR and CDR2 FQNEAQ (reference sequence).